The 19 T cell receptor beta chains below all came from one sample that was sequenced in a study of somatic mutations in cytotoxic T cells in rheumatoid arthritis. Profiling relied on immunoSEQ multiplex PCR, and the TCRdb table lists in-frame clones only, not all of them. The table lists some 10,000 clones, 89% of them singletons. Sequences were obtained from CD4+ T cells sorted from blood. Every receptor here comes from a woman aged 18-29 years with rheumatoid arthritis.

The chain is built from TRBV11-2 and TRBJ1-6; D is undetermined. Germline CDR1 SGHAT, CDR2 FQNNGV. V gave up 8 bases and J gave up 7 bases, with 6 bases separating them. The CDR3 runs 11 residues. The CDR3, as DNA: TGTGCCAGCGGCAAGAATTCACCCCTCCACTTT. Residues: CASGKNSPLHF.

This rearrangement joins TRBV7-2 to TRBJ2-5; 9 positions agree with TRBD1. Per germline, CDR1 SGHTA and CDR2 FQGNSA. The V segment lost 5 bases and the J segment 7 bases; nucleotides outside the gene matches: 14. The CDR3 extends over 16 amino acids. This chain's CDR3 is CASSLGQGPPPGTQYF. Here the CDR3 DNA reads TGTGCCAGCAGCCTCGGACAGGGGCCTCCACCCGGGACCCAGTACTTC.

This clone was observed a single time. The rearrangement links TRBV6-1 to TRBJ2-7, with TRBD1 identical over 12 bases. The trim removed 3 bases at V and 6 bases at J, leaving 6 bases unmatched. Germline V gene sequence: CDR1 MNHNS, CDR2 SASEGT. The CDR3 is 15 amino acids. CDR3 loop: CASSDRDRGLTEQYF. CDR3 nucleotides: TGTGCCAGCAGTGACCGGGACAGGGGGCTTACCGAGCAGTACTTC.

This chain links TRBV2 with TRBJ2-3; no clear D. The germline V gene has CDR1 SNHLY and CDR2 FYNNEI. The CDR3 has 12 residues. V lost 7 bases, J lost 5 bases, and 10 bases lay in between. CDR3 nucleotides: TGTGCCAGCACCTACGAAGTAGATACGCAGTATTTT. Protein: CASTYEVDTQYF.

The genes are TRBV15 and TRBJ2-2, with TRBD1 as a possible D gene (5 bases). CDR1 and CDR2 (germline): LNHNV, YYDKDF (reference sequence). Trimming left V 1 base short and J 4 bases short, with 10 bases between. This CDR3 has 15 residues. CDR3 protein: CATSRGRVATGELFF. The CDR3 DNA reads as TGTGCCACCAGCAGAGGCAGGGTCGCCACCGGGGAGCTGTTTTTT. Supplemented by reference TRBV15 and TRBJ2-2, the full variable domain reads DAMVIQNPRYQVTQFGKPVTLSCSQTLNHNVMYWYQQKSSQAPKLLFHYYDKDFNNEADTPDNFQSRRPNTSFCFLDIRSPGLGDTAMYLCATSRGRVATGELFFGEGSRLTVL.

The V call is TRBV7-2, the J call TRBJ1-2; 9 bases agree with TRBD1. The CDR3 loop spans 14 amino acids. The germline V gene encodes CDR1 SGHTA and CDR2 FQGNSA. Unmatched junction bases numbered 8, after V lost 5 bases and J lost 7 bases. The CDR3 DNA is TGTGCCAGCAGCGGCCGGGACAGGGTTAGTGGCTACACCTTC. Encoded protein: CASSGRDRVSGYTF.

This clone was observed once. The CDR3 DNA is TGTGCCAGCAGTGAAACGCCGGGCTCCTACAATGAGCAGTTCTTC. Its protein product is CASSETPGSYNEQFF. The V gene is TRBV6-1, the J gene TRBJ2-1, with no clear D. The V and J ends lost 2 bases and 0 bases respectively, with 8 bases between them. The germline V gene encodes CDR1 MNHNS and CDR2 SASEGT. CDR3 length equals 15 residues.

This rearrangement joins TRBV5-1 to TRBJ2-7; 7 bases map to TRBD1. This CDR3 spans 16 amino acids. Germline loops: CDR1 SGHRS, CDR2 YFSETQ. With 3 bases clipped from V and 5 bases from J, the junction kept 14 bases outside the gene matches. This chain's CDR3 is CASSSTSGQVSNEQYF. CDR3 coding DNA: TGCGCCAGCAGCTCGACCTCCGGACAGGTGTCCAACGAGCAGTACTTC.

The genes are TRBV10-3 and TRBJ2-2; 11 bases are a match to TRBD2. Germline V gene data show CDR1 as ENHRY and CDR2 as SYGVKD. The length of the CDR3 is 17 residues. Trimming removed 10 bases from V and 7 bases from J; junction bases left unmatched: 17. CDR3 nucleotides: TGTGCCACAGCATTCCTCGATAGCGGGAGGGTCGGCGGGGAGCTGTTTTTT. Its translation: CATAFLDSGRVGGELFF.

The genes are TRBV6-5 and TRBJ2-6, with D possibly TRBD2 on 6 matching bases. The V end was cut by 7 bases, the J end by 2 bases, with 6 bases between. The germline gives CDR1 MNHEY, CDR2 SVGAGI. CDR3 length equals 13 residues. The CDR3 DNA reads TGTGCCAGCACGGGGGCTGGGGCCAACGTCCTGACTTTC. It is translated as CASTGAGANVLTF.

J is TRBJ2-5 and V is TRBV4-3; 7 bases fit TRBD1. The DNA end favors TRBJ2-7, so the J call may be wrong. Germline loops: CDR1 LGHNA, CDR2 YSLEER. The CDR3 contains 17 residues. The CDR3 is CASSQDYGTEVPYEQYF. The CDR3 DNA follows: TGCGCCAGCAGCCAAGATTACGGGACAGAGGTTCCCTACGAGCAGTACTTC.

J is TRBJ2-2 and V is TRBV2; TRBD2 is a possible D gene (6 bases). This CDR3 has 16 residues. Trimming cost V 3 bases and J 10 bases, with 21 bases left between them. The germline gives CDR1 SNHLY, CDR2 FYNNEI. The CDR3 sequence: CASSEGSGTFTKELFF. The CDR3 DNA reads TGTGCCAGCAGTGAGGGGTCCGGGACTTTTACCAAGGAGCTGTTTTTT.

The chain couples TRBV6-1 to TRBJ2-6; 13 bases are shared with TRBD2. V lost 2 bases, J lost 4 bases, and 5 bases stayed unmatched. The CDR3 covers 18 residues. Germline assignment: CDR1 MNHNS and CDR2 SASEGT. The DNA of the CDR3 is TGTGCCAGCAGTGAAAAGAGACTAGCGGGAGGAGGGGCCAACGTCCTGACTTTC. Translation: CASSEKRLAGGGANVLTF.

The CDR3 sequence is CASSRDRDYGYTF. CDR3 in DNA: TGTGCCAGCAGCCGCGACAGGGACTATGGCTACACCTTC. The chain has TRBV6-5 and TRBJ1-2; the match to TRBD1 covers 7 bases. J was trimmed by 3 bases and V by 6 bases; bases with no gene match: 4. Germline V lookup: CDR1 MNHEY, CDR2 SVGAGI. CDR3 length: 13 amino acids.

The chain joins TRBV28 to TRBJ2-1, with D maybe TRBD1 (6 bases). CDR3 length equals 14 residues. V shed 10 bases and J shed 1 base, with 14 bases lying between them. The germline CDR1 and CDR2 sequences are MDHEN and SYDVKM. In DNA, the CDR3 is TGTGCCATTGGCCAGACAGGTTCCTACAATGAGCAGTTCTTC. Translating gives CAIGQTGSYNEQFF.

The chain combines TRBV18 with TRBJ1-1, with TRBD1 identical over 9 bases. The germline V gene has CDR1 KGHSH and CDR2 LQKENI. Trimming removed 1 base from V and 6 bases from J; junction bases left unmatched: 6. The CDR3 has 15 amino acids. CDR3 coding DNA: TGTGCCAGCTCACCACGGGACAGGGAAATGGCTGAAGCTTTCTTT. Its translation: CASSPRDREMAEAFF.

The chain recombines TRBV10-3 with TRBJ2-2, with 7 bases lining up with TRBD1. CDR1 is ENHRY and CDR2 is SYGVKD in the germline V gene. The CDR3 consists of 15 residues. The ends lost 4 bases at V and 1 base at J; junction bases unmatched: 3. The CDR3 DNA reads as TGTGCCATCAGTGCCGGGACAGTGAACACCGGGGAGCTGTTTTTT. Translation gives CAISAGTVNTGELFF.

The rearrangement links TRBV6-5 to TRBJ1-2; no definite D call. The germline V gene has CDR1 MNHEY and CDR2 SVGAGI. The CDR3 contains 13 residues. Trimming took 6 bases from V and 0 from J, leaving 8 bases between them. The CDR3 DNA reads TGTGCCAGCAGAGATCAGGCTAACTATGGCTACACCTTC. Translating it yields CASRDQANYGYTF.

The chain uses TRBV9 and TRBJ1-2, with TRBD1 matching 7 bases. Germline CDR1 is SGDLS and CDR2 is YYNGEE. V lost 0 bases, J lost 8 bases, and 4 bases stayed unmatched. This CDR3 comprises 13 residues. The CDR3 here is CASSVVEGGGYTF. CDR3 nucleotide sequence: TGTGCCAGCAGCGTAGTAGAAGGGGGCGGCTACACCTTC.